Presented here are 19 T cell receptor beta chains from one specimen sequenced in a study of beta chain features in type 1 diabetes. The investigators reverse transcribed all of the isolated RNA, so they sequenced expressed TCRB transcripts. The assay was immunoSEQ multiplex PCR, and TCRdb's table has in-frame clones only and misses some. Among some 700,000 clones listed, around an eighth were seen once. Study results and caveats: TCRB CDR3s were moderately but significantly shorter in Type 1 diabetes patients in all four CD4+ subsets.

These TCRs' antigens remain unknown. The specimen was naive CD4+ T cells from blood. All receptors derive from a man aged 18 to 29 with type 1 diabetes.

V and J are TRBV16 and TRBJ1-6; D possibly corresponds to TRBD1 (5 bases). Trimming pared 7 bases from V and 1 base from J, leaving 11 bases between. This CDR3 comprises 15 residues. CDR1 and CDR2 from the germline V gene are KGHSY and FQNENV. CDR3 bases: TGTGCCAGCACCCTGGGGGTATCCTATAATTCACCCCTCCACTTT. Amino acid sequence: CASTLGVSYNSPLHF. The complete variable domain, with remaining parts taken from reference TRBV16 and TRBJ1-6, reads GEEVAQTPKHLVRGEGQKAKLYCAPIKGHSYVFWYQQVLKNEFKFLISFQNENVFDETGMPKERFSAKCLPNSPCSLEIQATKLEDSAVYFCASTLGVSYNSPLHFGNGTRLTVT.

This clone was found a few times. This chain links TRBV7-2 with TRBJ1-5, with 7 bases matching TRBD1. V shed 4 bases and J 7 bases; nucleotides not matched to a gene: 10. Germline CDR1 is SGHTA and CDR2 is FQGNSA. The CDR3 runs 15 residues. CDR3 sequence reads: CASSSSSDRDQPQHF. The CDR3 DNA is TGTGCCAGCAGCTCGAGCAGTGACAGGGACCAGCCCCAGCATTTT. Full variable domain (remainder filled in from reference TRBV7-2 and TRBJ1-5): GAGVSQSPSNKVTEKGKDVELRCDPISGHTALYWYRQSLGQGLEFLIYFQGNSAPDKSGLPSDRFSAERTGGSVSTLTIQRTQQEDSAVYLCASSSSSDRDQPQHFGDGTRLSIL.

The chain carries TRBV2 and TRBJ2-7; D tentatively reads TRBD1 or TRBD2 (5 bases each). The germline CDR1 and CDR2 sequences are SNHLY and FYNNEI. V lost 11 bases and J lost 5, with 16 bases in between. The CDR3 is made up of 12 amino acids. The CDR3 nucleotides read TGTGCCGTACGCCCCCAGGGACACGAGCAGTACTTC. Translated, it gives CAVRPQGHEQYF. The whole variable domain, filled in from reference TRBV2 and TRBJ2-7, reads EPEVTQTPSHQVTQMGQEVILRCVPISNHLYFYWYRQILGQKVEFLVSFYNNEISEKSEIFDDQFSVERPDGSNFTLKIRSTKLEDSAMYFCAVRPQGHEQYFGPGTRLTVT.

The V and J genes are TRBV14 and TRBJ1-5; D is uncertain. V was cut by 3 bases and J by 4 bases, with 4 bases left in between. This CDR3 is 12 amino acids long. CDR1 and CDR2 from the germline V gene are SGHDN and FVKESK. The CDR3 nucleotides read TGTGCCAGCAGCCATCCGAATCAGCCCCAGCATTTT. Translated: CASSHPNQPQHF.

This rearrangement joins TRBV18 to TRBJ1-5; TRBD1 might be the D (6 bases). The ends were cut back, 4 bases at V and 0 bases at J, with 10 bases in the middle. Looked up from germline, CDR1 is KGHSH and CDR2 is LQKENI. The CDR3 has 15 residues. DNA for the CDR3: TGTGCCAGCTCACGGACAGTAAATAGCAATCAGCCCCAGCATTTT. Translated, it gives CASSRTVNSNQPQHF.

CDR3 amino acids: CASSLSSGGTDTQYF. As DNA, the CDR3 is TGTGCCAGCAGTTTATCTAGCGGGGGAACAGATACGCAGTATTTT. The chain carries TRBV11-3 and TRBJ2-3; 10 bases are a match to TRBD2. Germline assignment: CDR1 SGHNT and CDR2 YENEEA. The CDR3 consists of 15 residues. V dropped 6 bases and J dropped 3; count of bases not matched to a gene: 6.

The CDR3 DNA reads as TGTGCCAGCAGCTTGGGACAGGGGGCGGTCTATGGCTACACCTTC. Translation gives CASSLGQGAVYGYTF. The chain couples TRBV7-9 to TRBJ1-2, with 12 bases matching TRBD1. J gave up 4 bases and V 3 bases, and 3 bases lay outside the gene matches. Germline V gene data show CDR1 as SEHNR and CDR2 as FQNEAQ (reference sequence). The CDR3 is 15 amino acids.

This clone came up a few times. CDR3 in amino acids: CASSHRQGAGYGYTF. The CDR3 DNA sequence: TGTGCCAGCAGTCACCGTCAGGGGGCTGGCTATGGCTACACCTTC. The chain recombines TRBV13 with TRBJ1-2; 8 bases fit TRBD1. V lost 6 bases and J lost 4; bases outside the gene matches: 10. This CDR3 is 15 amino acids long. The germline CDR1 and CDR2 sequences are PRHDT and FYEKMQ (reference sequence).

The CDR3 loop reads CATSRDGREEAFF. CDR3 bases: TGTGCCACCAGCAGAGATGGTCGAGAGGAAGCTTTCTTT. V usage is TRBV15 and J usage is TRBJ1-1, with D uncertain. The germline V gene has CDR1 LNHNV and CDR2 YYDKDF (reference sequence). Deletions cut 0 bases from V and 8 bases from J, with 10 bases between. The CDR3 loop spans 13 amino acids. The full variable domain, in which reference TRBV15 and TRBJ1-1 provide the parts outside the CDR3, is DAMVIQNPRYQVTQFGKPVTLSCSQTLNHNVMYWYQQKSSQAPKLLFHYYDKDFNNEADTPDNFQSRRPNTSFCFLDIRSPGLGDTAMYLCATSRDGREEAFFGQGTRLTVV.

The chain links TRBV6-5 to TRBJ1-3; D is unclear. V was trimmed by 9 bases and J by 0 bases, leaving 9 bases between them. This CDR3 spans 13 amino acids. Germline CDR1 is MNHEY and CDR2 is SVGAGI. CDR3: CASLGLSGNTIYF. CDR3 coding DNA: TGTGCCAGTTTGGGCCTCTCTGGAAACACCATATATTTT.

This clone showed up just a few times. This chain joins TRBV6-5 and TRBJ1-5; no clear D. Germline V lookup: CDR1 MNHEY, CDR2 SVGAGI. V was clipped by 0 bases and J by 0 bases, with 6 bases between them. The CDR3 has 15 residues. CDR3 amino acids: CASSYSTSSNQPQHF. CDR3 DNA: TGTGCCAGCAGTTACTCGACATCTAGCAATCAGCCCCAGCATTTT.

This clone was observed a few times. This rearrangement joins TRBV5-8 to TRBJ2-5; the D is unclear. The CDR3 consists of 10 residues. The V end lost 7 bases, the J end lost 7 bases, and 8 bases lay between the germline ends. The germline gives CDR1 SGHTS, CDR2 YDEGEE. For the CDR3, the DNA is TGTGCCAGCGGTCGAGGGACCCAGTACTTC. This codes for CASGRGTQYF.

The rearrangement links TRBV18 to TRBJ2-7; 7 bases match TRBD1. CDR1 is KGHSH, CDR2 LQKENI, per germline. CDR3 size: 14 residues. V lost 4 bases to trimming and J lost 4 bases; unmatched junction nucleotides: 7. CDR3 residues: CASSLPDRVYEQYF. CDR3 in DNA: TGTGCCAGCTCACTTCCTGACAGGGTTTACGAGCAGTACTTC.

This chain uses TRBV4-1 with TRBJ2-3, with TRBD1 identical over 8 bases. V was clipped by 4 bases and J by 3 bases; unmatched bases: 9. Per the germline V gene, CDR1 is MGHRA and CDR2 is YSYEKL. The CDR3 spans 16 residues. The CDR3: CASSRFQGAFTDTQYF. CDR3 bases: TGCGCCAGCAGCCGATTCCAGGGGGCTTTTACAGATACGCAGTATTTT.

CDR3 nucleotides: TGTGCCTGGAGTCGGGTGGGTGAAGCTTTCTTT. Protein: CAWSRVGEAFF. The chain joins TRBV30 to TRBJ1-1, with no clear D. In germline, CDR1 is GTSNPN, CDR2 SVGIG (reference sequence). The CDR3 runs 11 residues. Between the trimmed V and J ends, which lost 2 bases and 7 bases, there was a span of 8 bases.

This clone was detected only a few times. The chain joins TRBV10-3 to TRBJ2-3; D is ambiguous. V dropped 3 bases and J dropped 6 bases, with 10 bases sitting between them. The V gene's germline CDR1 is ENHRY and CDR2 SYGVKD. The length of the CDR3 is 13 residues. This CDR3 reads CAISDQIGDTQYF. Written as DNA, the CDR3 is TGTGCCATCAGTGATCAAATTGGGGATACGCAGTATTTT.

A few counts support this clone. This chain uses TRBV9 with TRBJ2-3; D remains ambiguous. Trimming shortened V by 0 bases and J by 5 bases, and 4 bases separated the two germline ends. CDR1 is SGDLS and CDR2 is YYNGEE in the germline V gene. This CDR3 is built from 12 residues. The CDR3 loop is CASSVGEDTQYF. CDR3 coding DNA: TGTGCCAGCAGCGTAGGGGAAGATACGCAGTATTTT.

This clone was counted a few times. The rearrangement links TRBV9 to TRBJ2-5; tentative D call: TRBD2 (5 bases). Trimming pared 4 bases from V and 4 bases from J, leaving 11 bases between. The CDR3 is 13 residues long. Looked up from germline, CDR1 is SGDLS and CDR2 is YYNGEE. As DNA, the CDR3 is TGTGCCAGCAGCCCCCAAGGGAGAGAGACCCAGTACTTC. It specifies CASSPQGRETQYF.

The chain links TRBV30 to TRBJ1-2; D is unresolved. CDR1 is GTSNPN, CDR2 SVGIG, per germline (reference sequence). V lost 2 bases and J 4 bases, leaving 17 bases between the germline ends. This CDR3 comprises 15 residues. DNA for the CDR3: TGTGCCTGGAGTTTATCGATCCAATCTAGCTATGGCTACACCTTC. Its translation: CAWSLSIQSSYGYTF.